What follows is one TCR beta chain and its context. Its antigen is unknown. Some clones are missing from TCRdb's copy, which holds only in-frame ones; the method was immunoSEQ multiplex PCR. The table shows 110,000 or so clones, with approximately 90% occurring only once. This record comes from a study of PD-1 blockade in classical Hodgkin lymphoma. This CDR3 region has 15 residues. J lost 5 bases, V lost 5 bases, and 11 bases had no gene match. Germline V gives CDR1 MNHEY, CDR2 SVGAGI. All the patients suffered relapse after autologous stem cell transplantation, and brentuximab vedotin exposure differed. The study, taken as a whole, reports: There was a significant rise in CD4+ TCR diversity by C4D1, with no such rise for CD8+. Partial responders and progressors had significantly lower baseline TCR diversity.

The rearrangement joins TRBV6-5 to TRBJ1-1; 7 positions match TRBD1. This TCR was sampled from a human donor with classical Hodgkin lymphoma. The material was peripheral blood mononuclear cells (PBMCs), obtained before the second cycle of nivolumab. In DNA form, the CDR3 reads TGTGCCAGCAGTGCCCGACAGGGTTGGGTTACTGAAGCTTTCTTT. Amino acid sequence: CASSARQGWVTEAFF.